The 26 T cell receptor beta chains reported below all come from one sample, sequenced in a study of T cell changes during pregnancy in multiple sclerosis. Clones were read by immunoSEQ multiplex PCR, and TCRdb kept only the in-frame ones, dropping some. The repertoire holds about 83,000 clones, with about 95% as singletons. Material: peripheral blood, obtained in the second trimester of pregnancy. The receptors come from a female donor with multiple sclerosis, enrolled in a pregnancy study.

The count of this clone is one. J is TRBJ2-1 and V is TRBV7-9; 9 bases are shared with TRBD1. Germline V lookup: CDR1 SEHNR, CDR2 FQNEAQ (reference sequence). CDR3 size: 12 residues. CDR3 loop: CAMGQGSNEQFF. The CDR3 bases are TGTGCTATGGGACAGGGATCGAATGAGCAGTTCTTC.

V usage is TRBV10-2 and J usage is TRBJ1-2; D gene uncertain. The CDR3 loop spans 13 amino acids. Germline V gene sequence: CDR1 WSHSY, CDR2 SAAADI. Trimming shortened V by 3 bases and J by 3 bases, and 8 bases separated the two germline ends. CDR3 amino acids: CASSDRTDYGYTF. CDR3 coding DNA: TGCGCCAGCAGTGATCGTACAGACTATGGCTACACCTTC.

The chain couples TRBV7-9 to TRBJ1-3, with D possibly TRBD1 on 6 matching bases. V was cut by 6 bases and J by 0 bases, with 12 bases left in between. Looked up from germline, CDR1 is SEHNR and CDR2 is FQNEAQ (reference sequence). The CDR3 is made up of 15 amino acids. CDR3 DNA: TGTGCCAGCAGACGTCAGGGGTACTCTGGAAACACCATATATTTT. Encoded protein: CASRRQGYSGNTIYF.

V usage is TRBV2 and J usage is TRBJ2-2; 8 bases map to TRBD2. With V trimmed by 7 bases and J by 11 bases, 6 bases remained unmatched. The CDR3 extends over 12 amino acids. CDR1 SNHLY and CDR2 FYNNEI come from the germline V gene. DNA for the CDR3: TGTGCCAGCACTCGGGGGGGAGACGAGCTGTTTTTT. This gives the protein CASTRGGDELFF.

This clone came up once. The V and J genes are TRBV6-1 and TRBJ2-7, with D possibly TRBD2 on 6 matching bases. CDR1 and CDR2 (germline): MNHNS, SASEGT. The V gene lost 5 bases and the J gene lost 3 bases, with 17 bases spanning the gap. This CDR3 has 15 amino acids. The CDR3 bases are TGTGCCAGCAGTCTAACGGGGGTGAATAACTACGAGCAGTACTTC. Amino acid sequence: CASSLTGVNNYEQYF.

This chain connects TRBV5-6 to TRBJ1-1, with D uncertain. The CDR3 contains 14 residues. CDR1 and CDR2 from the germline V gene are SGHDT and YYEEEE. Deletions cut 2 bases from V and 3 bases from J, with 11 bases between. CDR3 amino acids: CASSFRNADTEAFF. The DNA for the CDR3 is TGTGCCAGCAGCTTTAGGAACGCGGACACTGAAGCTTTCTTT. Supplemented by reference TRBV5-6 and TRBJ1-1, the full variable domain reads DAGVTQSPTHLIKTRGQQVTLRCSPKSGHDTVSWYQQALGQGPQFIFQYYEEEERQRGNFPDRFSGHQFPNYSSELNVNALLLGDSALYLCASSFRNADTEAFFGQGTRLTVV.

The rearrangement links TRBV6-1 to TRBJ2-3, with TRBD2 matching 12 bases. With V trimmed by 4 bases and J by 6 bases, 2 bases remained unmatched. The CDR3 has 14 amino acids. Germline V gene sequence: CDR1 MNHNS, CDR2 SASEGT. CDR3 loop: CASSGLAGEDTQYF. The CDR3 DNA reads TGTGCCAGCAGTGGACTAGCGGGGGAGGATACGCAGTATTTT.

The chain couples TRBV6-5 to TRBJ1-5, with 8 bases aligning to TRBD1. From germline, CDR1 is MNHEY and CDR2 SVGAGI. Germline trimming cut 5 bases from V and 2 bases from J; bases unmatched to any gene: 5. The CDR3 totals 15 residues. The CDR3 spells CASSPDRGRNQPQHF. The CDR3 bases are TGTGCCAGCAGTCCCGACAGGGGACGCAATCAGCCCCAGCATTTT.

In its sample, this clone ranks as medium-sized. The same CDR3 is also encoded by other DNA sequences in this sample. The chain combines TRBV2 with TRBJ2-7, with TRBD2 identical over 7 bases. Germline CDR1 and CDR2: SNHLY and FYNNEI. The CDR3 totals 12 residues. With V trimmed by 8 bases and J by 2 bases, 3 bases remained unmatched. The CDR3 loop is CASRSGAYEQYF. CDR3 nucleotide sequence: TGTGCCAGCCGAAGCGGGGCCTACGAGCAGTACTTC.

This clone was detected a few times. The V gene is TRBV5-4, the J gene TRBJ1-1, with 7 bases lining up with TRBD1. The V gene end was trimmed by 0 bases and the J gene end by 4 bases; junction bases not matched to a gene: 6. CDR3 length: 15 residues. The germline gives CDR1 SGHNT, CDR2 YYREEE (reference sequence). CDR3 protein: CASSLAPQGGTEAFF. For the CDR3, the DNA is TGTGCCAGCAGCTTGGCCCCTCAGGGGGGCACTGAAGCTTTCTTT.

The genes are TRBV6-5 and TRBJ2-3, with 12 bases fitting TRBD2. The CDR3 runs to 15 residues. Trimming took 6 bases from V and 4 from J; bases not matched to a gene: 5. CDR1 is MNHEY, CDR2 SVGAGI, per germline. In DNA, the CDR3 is TGTGCCAGCAGAACACTAGCGGGAGGTCCAGATACGCAGTATTTT. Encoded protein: CASRTLAGGPDTQYF.

As DNA, the CDR3 is TGTGCCAGCAGGAACAGGGGTGGAGGTCAGCCCCAGCATTTT. Protein: CASRNRGGGQPQHF. V gene TRBV6-1 combines with J gene TRBJ1-5; TRBD1 matches at 7 bases. There are 14 residues in the CDR3. Germline lookup yields CDR1 MNHNS and CDR2 SASEGT. Trimming cost V 6 bases and J 6 bases; bases outside gene matches: 8.

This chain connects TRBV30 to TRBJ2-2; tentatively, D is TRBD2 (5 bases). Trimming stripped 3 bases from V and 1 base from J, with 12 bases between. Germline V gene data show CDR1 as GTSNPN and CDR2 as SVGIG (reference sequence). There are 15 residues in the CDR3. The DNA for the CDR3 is TGTGCCTGGAGCCCCGGGGAGCTGAACACCGGGGAGCTGTTTTTT. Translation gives CAWSPGELNTGELFF.

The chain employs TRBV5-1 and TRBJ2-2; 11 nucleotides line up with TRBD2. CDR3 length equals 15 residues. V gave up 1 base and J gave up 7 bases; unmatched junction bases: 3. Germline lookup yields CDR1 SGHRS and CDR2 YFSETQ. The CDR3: CASSLPTSGGGELFF. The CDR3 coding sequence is TGCGCCAGCAGCTTGCCTACTAGCGGGGGCGGGGAGCTGTTTTTT.

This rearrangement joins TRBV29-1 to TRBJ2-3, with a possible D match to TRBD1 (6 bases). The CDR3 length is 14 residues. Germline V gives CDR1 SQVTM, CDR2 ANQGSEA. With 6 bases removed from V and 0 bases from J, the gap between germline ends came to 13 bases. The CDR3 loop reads CSVGRQASTDTQYF. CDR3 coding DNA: TGCAGCGTCGGCCGACAGGCTAGCACAGATACGCAGTATTTT.

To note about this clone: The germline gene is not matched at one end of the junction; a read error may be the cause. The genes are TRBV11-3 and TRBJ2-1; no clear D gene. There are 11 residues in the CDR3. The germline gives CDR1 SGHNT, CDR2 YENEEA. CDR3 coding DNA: TGTGCCAGCAGCCGGAGTGGCCCCCCGCTCTTC. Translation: CASSRSGPPLF.

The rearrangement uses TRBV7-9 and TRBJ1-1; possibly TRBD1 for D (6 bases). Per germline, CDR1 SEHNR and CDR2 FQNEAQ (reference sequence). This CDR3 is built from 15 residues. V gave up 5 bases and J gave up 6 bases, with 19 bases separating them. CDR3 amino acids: CASSPPGTSISEAFF. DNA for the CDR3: TGTGCCAGCAGCCCCCCCGGGACATCGATCTCTGAAGCTTTCTTT.

The chain's CDR3 is CASSLGQWNTEAFF. The CDR3 bases are TGTGCCAGCTCATTAGGACAGTGGAACACTGAAGCTTTCTTT. The chain uses TRBV18 and TRBJ1-1; D perhaps matches TRBD1 (6 bases). The V end lost 5 bases, the J end lost 1 base, and 11 bases lay between the germline ends. This CDR3 is built from 14 residues. Germline loops: CDR1 KGHSH, CDR2 LQKENI. Full variable domain (outside the CDR3, taken from reference TRBV18 and TRBJ1-1): NAGVMQNPRHLVRRRGQEARLRCSPMKGHSHVYWYRQLPEEGLKFMVYLQKENIIDESGMPKERFSAEFPKEGPSILRIQQVVRGDSAAYFCASSLGQWNTEAFFGQGTRLTVV.

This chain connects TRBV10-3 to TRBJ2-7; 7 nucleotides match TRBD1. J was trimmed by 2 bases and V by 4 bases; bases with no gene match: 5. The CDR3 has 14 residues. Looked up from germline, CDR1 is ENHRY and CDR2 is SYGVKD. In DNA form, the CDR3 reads TGTGCCATCAGTGGAAGGGGGCAGGCCTACGAGCAGTACTTC. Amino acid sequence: CAISGRGQAYEQYF.

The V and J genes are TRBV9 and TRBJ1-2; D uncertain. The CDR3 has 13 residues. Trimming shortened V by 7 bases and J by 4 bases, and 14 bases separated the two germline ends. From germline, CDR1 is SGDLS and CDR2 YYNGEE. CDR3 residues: CASSEAAPYGYTF. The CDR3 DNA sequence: TGTGCCAGCTCAGAAGCGGCCCCCTATGGCTACACCTTC.

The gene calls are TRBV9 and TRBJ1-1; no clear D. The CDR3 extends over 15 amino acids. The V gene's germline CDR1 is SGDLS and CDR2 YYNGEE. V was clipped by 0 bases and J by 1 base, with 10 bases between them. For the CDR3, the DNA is TGTGCCAGCAGCGTAGTGGGTGGAGGGAACACTGAAGCTTTCTTT. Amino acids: CASSVVGGGNTEAFF.

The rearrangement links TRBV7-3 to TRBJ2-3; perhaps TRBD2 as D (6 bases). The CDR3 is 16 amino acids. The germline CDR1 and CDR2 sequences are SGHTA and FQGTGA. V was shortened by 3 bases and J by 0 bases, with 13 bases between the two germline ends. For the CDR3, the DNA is TGTGCCAGCAGCTTTAGCGGCTACGCTAGCACAGATACGCAGTATTTT. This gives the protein CASSFSGYASTDTQYF.

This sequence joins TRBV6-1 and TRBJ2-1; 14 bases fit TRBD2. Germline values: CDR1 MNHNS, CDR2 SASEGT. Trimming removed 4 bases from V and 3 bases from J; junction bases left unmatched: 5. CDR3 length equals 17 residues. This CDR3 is CASSGGTSGSDYNEQFF. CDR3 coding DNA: TGTGCCAGCAGTGGGGGGACTAGCGGGAGTGACTACAATGAGCAGTTCTTC.

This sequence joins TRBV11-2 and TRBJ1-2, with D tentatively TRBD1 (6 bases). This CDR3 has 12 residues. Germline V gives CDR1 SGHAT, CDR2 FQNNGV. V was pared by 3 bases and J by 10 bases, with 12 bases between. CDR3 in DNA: TGTGCCAGCAGCTTTACAGGGAGTATCTACACCTTC. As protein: CASSFTGSIYTF.

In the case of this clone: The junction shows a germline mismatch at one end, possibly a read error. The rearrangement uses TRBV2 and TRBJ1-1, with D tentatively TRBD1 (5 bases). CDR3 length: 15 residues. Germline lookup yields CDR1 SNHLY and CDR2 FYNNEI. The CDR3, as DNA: TGTGCCAGCAGCGAAGGGACGGGGGGTGACACTGAAGCTTTCTTT. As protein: CASSEGTGGDTEAFF.

The CDR3 DNA sequence: TGTGCCAGTAGGTGGGGAGAGGGCTATGGCTACACCTTC. This translates into CASRWGEGYGYTF. The chain joins TRBV19 to TRBJ1-2, with unresolved D. The CDR3 has 13 residues. Germline CDR1 LNHDA, CDR2 SQIVND (reference sequence). Deletions cut 6 bases from V and 4 bases from J, with 12 bases between.